The rows below give T cell receptor beta chains drawn from one sample of a study of blood T cell repertoires in COVID-19. Sequencing was performed with immunoSEQ multiplex PCR; in TCRdb, only in-frame clones are kept and a portion is missing. The sample includes some 200,000 clones, approximately 88% of them seen just once. The material sequenced was PBMCs or T cells enriched from blood (not recorded which). The receptors stem from a woman younger than 30 who had recovered from COVID-19. Each CDR3 is given with its conserved first and last residue. The order of the fields is CDR3 DNA, CDR3 protein, clone size, J gene, V gene, D gene. D genes are given only for firm matches. Expanded clones are given a class, and other clones once, few, many or no size at all.

cdr3_nt: TGTGCCAGCAGACCAAGCCGGGGGACTGAAGCTTTCTTT; cdr3_aa: CASRPSRGTEAFF; clone_size: .; j_call: TRBJ1-1; v_call: TRBV28; d_call: .
cdr3_nt: TGCAGCGTTCTACAAGAGACCCAGTACTTC; cdr3_aa: CSVLQETQYF; clone_size: .; j_call: TRBJ2-5; v_call: TRBV29-1; d_call: .
cdr3_nt: TGTGCCTGGAGCCGGCGGGGGATGGGGACTGAAGCTTTCTTT; cdr3_aa: CAWSRRGMGTEAFF; clone_size: .; j_call: TRBJ1-1; v_call: TRBV30; d_call: .
cdr3_nt: TGCGCCAGCAGCCAAGCAAACACCCCTGAAGCTTTCTTT; cdr3_aa: CASSQANTPEAFF; clone_size: .; j_call: TRBJ1-1; v_call: TRBV4-1; d_call: .
cdr3_nt: TGTGCCAGTAGGACGACAGGGGTAACCAACTACAATGAGCAGTTCTTC; cdr3_aa: CASRTTGVTNYNEQFF; clone_size: once; j_call: TRBJ2-1; v_call: TRBV19; d_call: TRBD1
cdr3_nt: TGTGCCTCCCGATGGGAGGGAGGGAACACTGAAGCTTTCTTT; cdr3_aa: CASRWEGGNTEAFF; clone_size: .; j_call: TRBJ1-1; v_call: TRBV19; d_call: .
cdr3_nt: TGTGCCAGCAGCCACCGACAGGGGGCGGTCTACGAGCAGTACTTC; cdr3_aa: CASSHRQGAVYEQYF; clone_size: .; j_call: TRBJ2-7; v_call: TRBV3-1/TRBV3-2; d_call: TRBD1
cdr3_nt: TGTGCCAGCAGTTCCCAGGGGGAAGGCTATGGCTACACCTTC; cdr3_aa: CASSSQGEGYGYTF; clone_size: .; j_call: TRBJ1-2; v_call: TRBV28; d_call: TRBD1
cdr3_nt: TGTGCCAGCAGTATGCTTTCTGGGGGAGGGAACACTGAAGCTTTCTTT; cdr3_aa: CASSMLSGGGNTEAFF; clone_size: .; j_call: TRBJ1-1; v_call: TRBV27; d_call: .
cdr3_nt: TGCAGTGCTAGTCGACAGAGAATAAACGAGCAGTACTTC; cdr3_aa: CSASRQRINEQYF; clone_size: .; j_call: TRBJ2-7; v_call: TRBV20-1; d_call: .
cdr3_nt: TGTGCCAGCAGTAAACAGGGTCGGTATGGCTACACCTTC; cdr3_aa: CASSKQGRYGYTF; clone_size: .; j_call: TRBJ1-2; v_call: TRBV27; d_call: .
cdr3_nt: TGTGCCAGCAGCTTGAGGGCAGATAGCAATCAGCCCCAGCATTTT; cdr3_aa: CASSLRADSNQPQHF; clone_size: .; j_call: TRBJ1-5; v_call: TRBV11-2; d_call: .
cdr3_nt: TGTGCCAGCAGCCTAAGTGCCTCGGATCAGCCCCAGCATTTT; cdr3_aa: CASSLSASDQPQHF; clone_size: .; j_call: TRBJ1-5; v_call: TRBV3-1/TRBV3-2; d_call: .
cdr3_nt: TGTGCCAGCAGCCAAGAGCTCCAGGCCGGGGGGTACAATGAGCAGTTCTTC; cdr3_aa: CASSQELQAGGYNEQFF; clone_size: .; j_call: TRBJ2-1; v_call: TRBV3-1/TRBV3-2; d_call: TRBD2
cdr3_nt: TGTGCCAGCAGTTACTCCACGGGACAGGGAAATTCACCCCTCCACTTT; cdr3_aa: CASSYSTGQGNSPLHF; clone_size: .; j_call: TRBJ1-6; v_call: TRBV6-5; d_call: TRBD1
cdr3_nt: TGTGCCAGCAGCCCCGGGACAGGGTCCTCTAACTATGGCTACACCTTC; cdr3_aa: CASSPGTGSSNYGYTF; clone_size: .; j_call: TRBJ1-2; v_call: TRBV7-9; d_call: TRBD1